A single sample is the source of the 29 T cell receptor beta chains below, sequenced in a study of shared clonotypes between healthy human individuals. Data came from immunoSEQ multiplex PCR; TCRdb stores just in-frame clones and leaves some out. The sample has about 2 million clones, roughly 95% seen once. The sequencing input was naive CD4+ T cells sorted from blood. Specified subset: CD45RA+ positively selected. The receptors stem from a man aged 18 to 29 in good health.

The chain uses TRBV4-1 and TRBJ1-1; perhaps TRBD1 as D (6 bases). V lost 6 bases, J lost 2 bases, and 13 bases lay in between. The CDR3 has 14 residues. Germline CDR1 MGHRA, CDR2 YSYEKL. CDR3 region: CASRLGGLNTEAFF. The CDR3 DNA reads as TGCGCCAGCAGGCTCGGGGGGCTAAACACTGAAGCTTTCTTT.

V usage is TRBV11-2 and J usage is TRBJ2-5; TRBD2 is a possible D gene (7 bases). Germline CDR1 reads SGHAT; CDR2 reads FQNNGV. Trimming stripped 5 bases from V and 2 bases from J, with 21 bases between. The CDR3 extends over 17 amino acids. The chain's CDR3 is CASSRLDRGAVQETQYF. The DNA for the CDR3 is TGTGCCAGCAGCCGCCTCGACCGGGGGGCTGTTCAAGAGACCCAGTACTTC.

In DNA, the CDR3 is TGTGCCAGCTCCATAACTAGCGGGAGCACAGATACGCAGTATTTT. It yields the protein CASSITSGSTDTQYF. V is TRBV18 and J is TRBJ2-3; 9 bases are a match to TRBD2. The CDR3 is 15 amino acids. Germline CDR1 is KGHSH and CDR2 is LQKENI. V lost 6 bases, J lost 0 bases, and 4 bases stayed unmatched.

The gene calls are TRBV30 and TRBJ1-5; possible D gene TRBD1, 5 bases. V lost 1 base, J lost 0 bases, and 16 bases lay in between. From germline, CDR1 is GTSNPN and CDR2 SVGIG (reference sequence). The CDR3 loop spans 17 amino acids. The CDR3 nucleotides are TGTGCCTGGAGTGGACAGACCAGTGTTTATAGCAATCAGCCCCAGCATTTT. It encodes CAWSGQTSVYSNQPQHF.

This rearrangement joins TRBV19 to TRBJ1-5, with 10 bases matching TRBD1. Trimming removed 3 bases from V and 7 bases from J; junction bases left unmatched: 12. CDR1 and CDR2 from the germline V gene are LNHDA and SQIVND (reference sequence). This CDR3 spans 17 amino acids. The CDR3 spells CASSIKPGTGVGQPQHF. CDR3 bases: TGTGCCAGTAGTATTAAACCCGGGACAGGGGTTGGCCAGCCCCAGCATTTT. Supplemented by reference TRBV19 and TRBJ1-5, the full variable domain reads DGGITQSPKYLFRKEGQNVTLSCEQNLNHDAMYWYRQDPGQGLRLIYYSQIVNDFQKGDIAEGYSVSREKKESFPLTVTSAQKNPTAFYLCASSIKPGTGVGQPQHFGDGTRLSIL.

The chain couples TRBV5-4 to TRBJ1-1, with D perhaps TRBD1 (6 bases). Germline V gives CDR1 SGHNT, CDR2 YYREEE (reference sequence). This CDR3 is built from 15 residues. Deletions cut 7 bases from V and 3 bases from J, with 19 bases between. CDR3 DNA: TGTGCCAGCCGGGAGATGACAGGCTGGCACACTGAAGCTTTCTTT. It specifies CASREMTGWHTEAFF. Full variable domain (remainder filled in from reference TRBV5-4 and TRBJ1-1): ETGVTQSPTHLIKTRGQQVTLRCSSQSGHNTVSWYQQALGQGPQFIFQYYREEENGRGNFPPRFSGLQFPNYSSELNVNALELDDSALYLCASREMTGWHTEAFFGQGTRLTVV.

As DNA, the CDR3 is TGTGCCAGCAGCCCGAGGAGGGCCCTCCACGAGCAGTACTTC. Protein: CASSPRRALHEQYF. J is TRBJ2-7 and V is TRBV6-6, with D possibly being TRBD2 (6 bases). V dropped 6 bases and J dropped 5 bases, with 17 bases sitting between them. The germline V gene encodes CDR1 MNHNY and CDR2 SVGAGI (reference sequence). The CDR3 contains 14 residues.

The J gene is TRBJ2-1, the V gene TRBV27; 9 bases are a match to TRBD1. Germline V CDR1 and CDR2: MNHEY, SMNVEV (reference sequence). V shed 3 bases, J shed 4 bases, and the junction held 4 bases outside the gene matches. The CDR3 is made up of 15 amino acids. The CDR3 DNA is TGTGCCAGCAGTTTCATGGGACAGGGATACAATGAGCAGTTCTTC. Translating gives CASSFMGQGYNEQFF.

Comment on this clone: Different DNA sequences within this sample yield the same CDR3. The CDR3 DNA is TGTGCCAGCAGCTTGGGGTGGAATCAGCCCCAGCATTTT. Protein sequence: CASSLGWNQPQHF. The chain combines TRBV5-4 with TRBJ1-5, with D unclear. There are 13 residues in the CDR3. V was clipped by 0 bases and J by 4 bases, with 5 bases between them. Looked up from germline, CDR1 is SGHNT and CDR2 is YYREEE (reference sequence).

In this sample, this clone turned up once. The rearrangement uses TRBV30 and TRBJ2-3, with 8 bases matching TRBD1. This CDR3 is built from 15 residues. V lost 2 bases, J lost 3 bases, and 7 bases stayed unmatched. The V gene's germline CDR1 is GTSNPN and CDR2 SVGIG (reference sequence). The CDR3 sequence is CAWSSGQGWTDTQYF. CDR3 DNA: TGTGCCTGGAGTTCCGGACAGGGATGGACAGATACGCAGTATTTT.

The rearrangement uses TRBV7-2 and TRBJ2-7, with 13 bases fitting TRBD2. V dropped 6 bases and J dropped 4; count of bases not matched to a gene: 0. Germline V CDR1 and CDR2: SGHTA, FQGNSA. CDR3 length: 13 residues. CDR3 loop: CASRGLAGYEQYF. As DNA, the CDR3 is TGTGCCAGCAGGGGACTAGCGGGATACGAGCAGTACTTC.

V usage is TRBV6-1 and J usage is TRBJ1-6; unclear D gene. The CDR3 length is 11 residues. The V gene lost 0 bases and the J gene lost 11 bases, with 2 bases spanning the gap. Germline loops: CDR1 MNHNS, CDR2 SASEGT. CDR3 region: CASSEATPLHF. CDR3 in DNA: TGTGCCAGCAGTGAAGCGACACCCCTCCACTTT.

The rearrangement uses TRBV27 and TRBJ1-5; possible D gene TRBD1, 5 bases. Trimming took off 5 bases at V and 8 bases at J, with 22 bases between the two ends. The CDR3 loop spans 16 amino acids. Germline assignment: CDR1 MNHEY and CDR2 SMNVEV (reference sequence). CDR3 sequence reads: CASSVTGPSHQKPQHF. The CDR3 DNA reads as TGTGCCAGCAGTGTTACGGGGCCCTCTCACCAAAAGCCCCAGCATTTT.

The chain recombines TRBV11-2 with TRBJ2-7; D not resolved. CDR3 length equals 15 residues. Trimming shortened V by 5 bases and J by 2 bases, and 16 bases separated the two germline ends. CDR1 and CDR2 (germline): SGHAT, FQNNGV. This CDR3 reads CASSAAVGPTYEQYF. The CDR3 DNA reads TGTGCCAGCAGCGCCGCGGTCGGTCCTACCTACGAGCAGTACTTC.

The chain has TRBV6-6 and TRBJ1-5; D is uncertain. With 7 bases removed from V and 7 bases from J, the gap between germline ends came to 14 bases. The germline V gene has CDR1 MNHNY and CDR2 SVGAGI (reference sequence). The CDR3 contains 13 residues. For the CDR3, the DNA is TGTGCCAGCACCAACCCGGGAGTACAGCCCCAGCATTTT. As protein: CASTNPGVQPQHF.

CDR3 nucleotides: TGTGCCAGCAGCCGCGTGAAGCCAGAGGGGTGGGAGGCTAATGGCTACACCTTC. It yields the protein CASSRVKPEGWEANGYTF. This chain connects TRBV4-2 to TRBJ1-2; D may be TRBD1 (5 bases). The CDR3 is 18 residues long. V lost 4 bases to trimming and J lost 6 bases, with 27 bases between them. Per the germline V gene, CDR1 is LGHNA and CDR2 is YNFKEQ.

The chain couples TRBV5-4 to TRBJ2-2; 7 positions agree with TRBD2. CDR1 SGHNT and CDR2 YYREEE come from the germline V gene (reference sequence). The CDR3 loop spans 16 amino acids. Trimming cost V 2 bases and J 4 bases; bases outside gene matches: 8. CDR3 amino acids: CASSFRSGGGTGELFF. The CDR3 DNA reads as TGTGCCAGCAGCTTTAGATCGGGGGGAGGCACCGGGGAGCTGTTTTTT. The complete variable domain, with remaining parts taken from reference TRBV5-4 and TRBJ2-2, reads ETGVTQSPTHLIKTRGQQVTLRCSSQSGHNTVSWYQQALGQGPQFIFQYYREEENGRGNFPPRFSGLQFPNYSSELNVNALELDDSALYLCASSFRSGGGTGELFFGEGSRLTVL.

The rearrangement joins TRBV6-5 to TRBJ1-2, with TRBD1 identical over 9 bases. The CDR3 extends over 14 amino acids. V trimming: 6 bases; J trimming: 8 bases; junction bases outside the gene matches: 10. Germline V gives CDR1 MNHEY, CDR2 SVGAGI. The CDR3 DNA reads TGTGCCAGCAGCACGCCGGGACAGGGCGTCGGCTACACCTTC. It specifies CASSTPGQGVGYTF.

This clone was recorded once. V gene TRBV11-2 combines with J gene TRBJ1-1; possibly TRBD1 for D (6 bases). CDR3 length equals 16 residues. Germline CDR1 reads SGHAT; CDR2 reads FQNNGV. The V gene lost 5 bases and the J gene lost 3 bases, with 19 bases spanning the gap. The CDR3, as DNA: TGTGCCAGCAGCATAGCGAAAATCAGGGGCGACACTGAAGCTTTCTTT. It specifies CASSIAKIRGDTEAFF.

The J gene is TRBJ2-5, the V gene TRBV28, with 11 bases identical to TRBD1. The CDR3 runs to 16 residues. Germline CDR1 and CDR2: MDHEN and SYDVKM. Trimming took 6 bases from V and 4 from J; bases not matched to a gene: 10. DNA for the CDR3: TGTGCCAGCAGCCTTGGACAGGGGGCTTTAAGAGAGACCCAGTACTTC. Encoded protein: CASSLGQGALRETQYF.

V is TRBV4-1 and J is TRBJ1-4, with 7 bases lining up with TRBD1. This CDR3 is 17 amino acids long. Germline V gene data show CDR1 as MGHRA and CDR2 as YSYEKL. The V gene end was trimmed by 3 bases and the J gene end by 5 bases; junction bases not matched to a gene: 12. CDR3 coding DNA: TGCGCCAGCAGCCACAACCCACAGGGACAGCTGAATGAAAAACTGTTTTTT. Amino acid sequence: CASSHNPQGQLNEKLFF.

This chain connects TRBV5-1 to TRBJ2-2; no definite D call. Germline CDR1 SGHRS, CDR2 YFSETQ. The germline V and J ends were trimmed by 0 bases and 2 bases, with 17 bases remaining between them. This CDR3 has 18 amino acids. The CDR3, as DNA: TGCGCCAGCAGCTTGGGCCAGCCCATTACAACTAACACCGGGGAGCTGTTTTTT. Its translation: CASSLGQPITTNTGELFF.

The genes are TRBV6-1 and TRBJ1-4, with a tentative D call TRBD1 (5 bases). The CDR3 is 15 residues long. Germline V gene sequence: CDR1 MNHNS, CDR2 SASEGT. Trimming pared 4 bases from V and 5 bases from J, leaving 14 bases between. This chain's CDR3 is CASSGVTEINEKLFF. The CDR3 DNA sequence: TGTGCCAGCAGTGGGGTGACAGAAATAAATGAAAAACTGTTTTTT.

V and J are TRBV7-2 and TRBJ1-1, with D perhaps TRBD1 (5 bases). Deletions cut 3 bases from V and 4 bases from J, with 12 bases between. The CDR3 runs to 14 residues. The germline V gene encodes CDR1 SGHTA and CDR2 FQGNSA. CDR3 in amino acids: CASSLEGRSTEAFF. Written as DNA, the CDR3 is TGTGCCAGCAGCTTGGAGGGACGGAGCACTGAAGCTTTCTTT.

The chain recombines TRBV11-2 with TRBJ1-2; D gene unclear. CDR1 and CDR2 (germline): SGHAT, FQNNGV. The CDR3 is made up of 13 amino acids. The V gene lost 1 base and the J gene lost 8 bases, with 11 bases spanning the gap. The CDR3 nucleotides are TGTGCCAGCAGCTTAGGGTCAGGACGCGGCTACACCTTC. Translating gives CASSLGSGRGYTF.

The chain is built from TRBV6-1 and TRBJ2-1; 9 positions match TRBD2. This CDR3 comprises 15 residues. Losses at the gene ends were 4 bases for V and 5 bases for J; bases not matched to a gene: 6. CDR1 and CDR2 from the germline V gene are MNHNS and SASEGT. CDR3 residues: CASSGKLAGHNEQFF. CDR3 sequence (DNA): TGTGCCAGCAGTGGAAAGCTAGCGGGACACAATGAGCAGTTCTTC.

This clone was seen a few times. Different DNA sequences within this sample yield the same CDR3. V is TRBV10-3 and J is TRBJ2-3; the D is unclear. V was pared by 2 bases and J by 3 bases, with 3 bases between. The CDR3 runs to 12 residues. Germline CDR1 is ENHRY and CDR2 is SYGVKD. CDR3 sequence reads: CAISEGTDTQYF. The CDR3 DNA reads as TGTGCCATCAGTGAGGGGACAGATACGCAGTATTTT.

CDR3 sequence (DNA): TGTGCCAGCAAATGGCGGGGGCAGGACTACAATGAGCAGTTCTTC. It is translated as CASKWRGQDYNEQFF. V gene TRBV6-1 combines with J gene TRBJ2-1; possibly TRBD2 for D (7 bases). CDR1 and CDR2 (germline): MNHNS, SASEGT. V lost 7 bases, J lost 3 bases, and 16 bases lay in between. This CDR3 region has 15 residues.

The chain links TRBV5-1 to TRBJ2-2, with D perhaps matching TRBD2 (5 bases). V was cut by 0 bases and J by 4 bases, with 13 bases left in between. Germline loops: CDR1 SGHRS, CDR2 YFSETQ. The CDR3 runs to 16 residues. The CDR3 region has the DNA TGCGCCAGCAGCTTGGGCGTTTTAGGAGGCACCGGGGAGCTGTTTTTT. This translates into CASSLGVLGGTGELFF.